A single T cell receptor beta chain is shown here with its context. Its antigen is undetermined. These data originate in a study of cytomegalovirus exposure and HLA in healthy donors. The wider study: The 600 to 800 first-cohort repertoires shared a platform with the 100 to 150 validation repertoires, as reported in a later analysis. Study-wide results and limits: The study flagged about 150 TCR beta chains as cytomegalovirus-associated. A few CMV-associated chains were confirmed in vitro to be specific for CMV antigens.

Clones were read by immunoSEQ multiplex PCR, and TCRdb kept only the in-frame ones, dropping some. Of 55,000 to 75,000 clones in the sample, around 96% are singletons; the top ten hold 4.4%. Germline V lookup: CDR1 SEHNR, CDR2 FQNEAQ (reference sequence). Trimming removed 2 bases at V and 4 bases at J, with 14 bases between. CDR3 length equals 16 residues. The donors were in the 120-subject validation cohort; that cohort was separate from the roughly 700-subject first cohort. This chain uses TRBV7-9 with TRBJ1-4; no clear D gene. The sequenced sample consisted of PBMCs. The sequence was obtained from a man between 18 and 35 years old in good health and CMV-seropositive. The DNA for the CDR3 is TGTGCCAGCAGCTTAAGCGCAAGCATGATTAATGAAAAACTGTTTTTT. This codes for CASSLSASMINEKLFF.